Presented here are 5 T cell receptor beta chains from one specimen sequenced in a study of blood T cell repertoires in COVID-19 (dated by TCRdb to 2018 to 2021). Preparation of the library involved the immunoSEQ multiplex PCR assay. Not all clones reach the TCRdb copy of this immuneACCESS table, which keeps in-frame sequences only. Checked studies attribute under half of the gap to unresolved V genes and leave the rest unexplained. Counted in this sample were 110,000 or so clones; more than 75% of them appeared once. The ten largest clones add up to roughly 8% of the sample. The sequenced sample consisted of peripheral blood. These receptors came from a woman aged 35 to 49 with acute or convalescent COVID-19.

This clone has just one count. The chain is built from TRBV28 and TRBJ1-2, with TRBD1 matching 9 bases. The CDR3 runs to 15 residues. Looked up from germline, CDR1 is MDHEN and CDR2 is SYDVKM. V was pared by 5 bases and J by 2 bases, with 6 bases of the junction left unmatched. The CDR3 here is CASSLGTGKNYGYTF. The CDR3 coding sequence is TGTGCCAGCAGTCTGGGGACAGGGAAGAACTATGGCTACACCTTC.

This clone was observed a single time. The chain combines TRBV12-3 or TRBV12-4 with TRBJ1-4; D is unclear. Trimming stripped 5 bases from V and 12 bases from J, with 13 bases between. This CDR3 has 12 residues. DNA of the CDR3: TGTGCCAGCAGTCCGATGGGGAGGGAACTGTTTTTT. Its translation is CASSPMGRELFF.

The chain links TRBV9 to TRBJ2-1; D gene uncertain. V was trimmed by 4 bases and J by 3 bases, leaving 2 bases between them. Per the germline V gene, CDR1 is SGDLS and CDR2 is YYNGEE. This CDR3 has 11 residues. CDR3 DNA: TGTGCCAGCAGCCACTACAATGAGCAGTTCTTC. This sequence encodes CASSHYNEQFF. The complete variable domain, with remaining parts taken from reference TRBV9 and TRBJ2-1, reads DSGVTQTPKHLITATGQRVTLRCSPRSGDLSVYWYQQSLDQGLQFLIQYYNGEERAKGNILERFSAQQFPDLHSELNLSSLELGDSALYFCASSHYNEQFFGPGTRLTVL.

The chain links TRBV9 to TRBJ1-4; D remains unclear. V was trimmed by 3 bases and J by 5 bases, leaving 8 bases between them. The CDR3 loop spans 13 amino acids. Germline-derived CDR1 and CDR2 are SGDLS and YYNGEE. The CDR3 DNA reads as TGTGCCAGCAGCGGCGGGTGGAATGAAAAACTGTTTTTT. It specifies CASSGGWNEKLFF.

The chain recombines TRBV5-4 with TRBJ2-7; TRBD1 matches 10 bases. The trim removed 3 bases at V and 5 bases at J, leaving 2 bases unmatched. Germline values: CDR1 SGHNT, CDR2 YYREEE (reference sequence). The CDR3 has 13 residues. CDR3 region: CASSWDRGNEQYF. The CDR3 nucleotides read TGTGCCAGCAGCTGGGACAGGGGTAACGAGCAGTACTTC.